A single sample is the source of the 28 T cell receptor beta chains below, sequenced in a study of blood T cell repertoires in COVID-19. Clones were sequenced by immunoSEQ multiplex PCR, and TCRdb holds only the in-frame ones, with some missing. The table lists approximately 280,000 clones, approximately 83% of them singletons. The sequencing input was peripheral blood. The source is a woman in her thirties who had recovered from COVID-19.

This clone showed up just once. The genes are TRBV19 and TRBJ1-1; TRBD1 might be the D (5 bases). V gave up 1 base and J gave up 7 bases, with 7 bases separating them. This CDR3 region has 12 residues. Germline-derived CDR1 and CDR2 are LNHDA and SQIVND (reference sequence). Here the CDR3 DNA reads TGTGCCAGTAGTATAGGGGGGGTTGAAGCTTTCTTT. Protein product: CASSIGGVEAFF. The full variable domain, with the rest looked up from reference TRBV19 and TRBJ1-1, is DGGITQSPKYLFRKEGQNVTLSCEQNLNHDAMYWYRQDPGQGLRLIYYSQIVNDFQKGDIAEGYSVSREKKESFPLTVTSAQKNPTAFYLCASSIGGVEAFFGQGTRLTVV.

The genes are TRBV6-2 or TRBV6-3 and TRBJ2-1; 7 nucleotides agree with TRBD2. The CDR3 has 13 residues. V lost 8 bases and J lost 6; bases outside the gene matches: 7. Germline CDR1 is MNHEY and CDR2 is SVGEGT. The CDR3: CASRFSGSNEQFF. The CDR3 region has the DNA TGTGCCAGCCGTTTTAGCGGGTCCAATGAGCAGTTCTTC.

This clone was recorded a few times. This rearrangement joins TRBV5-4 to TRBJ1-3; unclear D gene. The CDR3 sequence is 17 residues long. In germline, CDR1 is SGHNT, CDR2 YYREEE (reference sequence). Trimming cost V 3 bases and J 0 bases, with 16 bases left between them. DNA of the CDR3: TGTGCCAGCAGCTCAAAGACGACGGACTACTCTGGAAACACCATATATTTT. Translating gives CASSSKTTDYSGNTIYF.

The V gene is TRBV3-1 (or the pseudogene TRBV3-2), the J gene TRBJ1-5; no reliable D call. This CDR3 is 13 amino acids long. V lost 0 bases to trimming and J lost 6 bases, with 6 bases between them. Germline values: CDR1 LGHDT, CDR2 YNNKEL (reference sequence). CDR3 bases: TGTGCCAGCAGCCAAGATCCGGTTCAGCCCCAGCATTTT. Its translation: CASSQDPVQPQHF.

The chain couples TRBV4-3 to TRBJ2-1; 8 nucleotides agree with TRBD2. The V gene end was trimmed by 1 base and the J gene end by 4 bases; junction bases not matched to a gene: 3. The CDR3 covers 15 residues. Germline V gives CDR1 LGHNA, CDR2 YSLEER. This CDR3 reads CASSQGLATYNEQFF. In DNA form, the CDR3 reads TGCGCCAGCAGCCAAGGACTAGCGACATACAATGAGCAGTTCTTC.

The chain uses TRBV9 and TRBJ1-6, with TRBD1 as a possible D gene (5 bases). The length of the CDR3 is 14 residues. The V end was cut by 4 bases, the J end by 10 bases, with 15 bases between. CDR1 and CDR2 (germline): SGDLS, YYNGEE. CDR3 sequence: CASSPVLEGSPLHF. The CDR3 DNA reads TGTGCCAGCAGCCCCGTCTTGGAGGGGTCACCCCTCCACTTT.

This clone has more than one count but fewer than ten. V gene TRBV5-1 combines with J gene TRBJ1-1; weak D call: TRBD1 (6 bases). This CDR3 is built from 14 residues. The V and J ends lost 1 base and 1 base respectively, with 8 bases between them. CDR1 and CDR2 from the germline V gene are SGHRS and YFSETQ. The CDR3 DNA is TGCGCCAGCAGCTTGTGGGGGCCGAACACTGAAGCTTTCTTT. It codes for CASSLWGPNTEAFF.

DNA of the CDR3: TGTGCCAGCGAACAGGGGGGCGTCACCGGGGAGCTGTTTTTT. It encodes CASEQGGVTGELFF. The chain has TRBV19 and TRBJ2-2; 8 bases line up with TRBD1. Germline values: CDR1 LNHDA, CDR2 SQIVND (reference sequence). V was pared by 9 bases and J by 4 bases, with 7 bases of the junction left unmatched. This CDR3 comprises 14 residues.

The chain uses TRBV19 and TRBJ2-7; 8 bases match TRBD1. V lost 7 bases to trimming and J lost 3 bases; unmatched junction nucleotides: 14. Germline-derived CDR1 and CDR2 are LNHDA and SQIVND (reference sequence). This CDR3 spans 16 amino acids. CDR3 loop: CASKESFGQGDYEQYF. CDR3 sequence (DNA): TGTGCCAGTAAGGAAAGTTTTGGACAGGGCGACTACGAGCAGTACTTC.

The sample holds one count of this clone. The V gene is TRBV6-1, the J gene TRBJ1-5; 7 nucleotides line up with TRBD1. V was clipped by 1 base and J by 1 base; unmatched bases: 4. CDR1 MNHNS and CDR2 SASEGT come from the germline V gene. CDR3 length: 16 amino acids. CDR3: CASSEEGQLSNQPQHF. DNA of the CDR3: TGTGCCAGCAGTGAAGAGGGACAGCTAAGCAATCAGCCCCAGCATTTT.

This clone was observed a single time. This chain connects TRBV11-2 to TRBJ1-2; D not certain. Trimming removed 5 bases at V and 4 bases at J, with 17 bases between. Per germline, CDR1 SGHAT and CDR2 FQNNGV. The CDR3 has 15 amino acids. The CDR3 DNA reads TGTGCCAGCAGCCCAACGGAGGGAACATTCTATGGCTACACCTTC. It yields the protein CASSPTEGTFYGYTF. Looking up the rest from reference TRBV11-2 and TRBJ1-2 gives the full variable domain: EAGVAQSPRYKIIEKRQSVAFWCNPISGHATLYWYQQILGQGPKLLIQFQNNGVVDDSQLPKDRFSAERLKGVDSTLKIQPAKLEDSAVYLCASSPTEGTFYGYTFGSGTRLTVV.

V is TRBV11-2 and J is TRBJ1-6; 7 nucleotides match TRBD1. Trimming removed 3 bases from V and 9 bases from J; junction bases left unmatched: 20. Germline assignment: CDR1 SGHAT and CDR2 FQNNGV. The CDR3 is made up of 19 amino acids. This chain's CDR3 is CASSFFPLGRGGSSSPLHF. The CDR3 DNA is TGTGCCAGCAGCTTTTTTCCCTTGGGGAGAGGGGGCTCCTCTTCACCCCTCCACTTT.

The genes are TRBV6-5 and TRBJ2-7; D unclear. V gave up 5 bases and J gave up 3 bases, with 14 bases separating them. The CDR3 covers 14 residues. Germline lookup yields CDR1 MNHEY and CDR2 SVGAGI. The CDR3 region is CASSIAGLDYEQYF. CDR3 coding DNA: TGTGCCAGCAGTATCGCCGGGTTAGACTACGAGCAGTACTTC.

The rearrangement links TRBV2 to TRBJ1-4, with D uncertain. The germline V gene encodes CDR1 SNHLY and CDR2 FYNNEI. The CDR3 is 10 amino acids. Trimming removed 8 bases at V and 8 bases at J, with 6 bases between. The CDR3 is CASWEEKLFF. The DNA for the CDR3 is TGTGCCAGCTGGGAGGAAAAACTGTTTTTT.

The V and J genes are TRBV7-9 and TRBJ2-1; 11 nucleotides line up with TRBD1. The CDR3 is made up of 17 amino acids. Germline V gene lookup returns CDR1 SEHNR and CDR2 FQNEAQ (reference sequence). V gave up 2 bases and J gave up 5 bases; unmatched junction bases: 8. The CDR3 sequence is CASSLPRDRGDHNEQFF. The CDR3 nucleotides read TGTGCCAGCAGCTTACCCCGGGACAGGGGGGACCACAATGAGCAGTTCTTC.

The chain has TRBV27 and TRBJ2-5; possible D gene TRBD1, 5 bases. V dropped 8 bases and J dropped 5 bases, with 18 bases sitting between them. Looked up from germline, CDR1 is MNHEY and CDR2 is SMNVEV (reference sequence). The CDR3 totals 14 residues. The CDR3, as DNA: TGTGCCAGCGGCGGACGATGGGGCCTGGAGACCCAGTACTTC. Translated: CASGGRWGLETQYF.

This CDR3 reads CASSPLNKNTEAFF. The CDR3 DNA reads TGTGCCAGCAGCCCCCTTAATAAGAACACTGAAGCTTTCTTT. The chain recombines TRBV7-2 with TRBJ1-1; D is ambiguous. V was clipped by 5 bases and J by 1 base, with 11 bases between them. CDR3 length: 14 amino acids. The germline V gene has CDR1 SGHTA and CDR2 FQGNSA.

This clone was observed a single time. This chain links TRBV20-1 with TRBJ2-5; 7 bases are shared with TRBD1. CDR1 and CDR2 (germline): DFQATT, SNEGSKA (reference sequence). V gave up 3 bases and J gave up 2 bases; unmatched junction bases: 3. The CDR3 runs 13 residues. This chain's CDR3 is CSASDRAQETQYF. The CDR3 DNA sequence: TGCAGTGCTAGTGACAGGGCACAAGAGACCCAGTACTTC.

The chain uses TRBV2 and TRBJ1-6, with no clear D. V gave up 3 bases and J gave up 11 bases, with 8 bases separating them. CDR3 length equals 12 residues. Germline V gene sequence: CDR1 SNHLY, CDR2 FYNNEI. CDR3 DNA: TGTGCCAGCAGTGATACAGTAACACCCCTCCACTTT. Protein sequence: CASSDTVTPLHF.

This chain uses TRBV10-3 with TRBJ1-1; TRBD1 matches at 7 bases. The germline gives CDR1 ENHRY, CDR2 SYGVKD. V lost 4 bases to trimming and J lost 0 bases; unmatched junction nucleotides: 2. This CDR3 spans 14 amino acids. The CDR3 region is CAISAQGLNTEAFF. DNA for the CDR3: TGTGCCATCAGTGCACAGGGGCTGAACACTGAAGCTTTCTTT.

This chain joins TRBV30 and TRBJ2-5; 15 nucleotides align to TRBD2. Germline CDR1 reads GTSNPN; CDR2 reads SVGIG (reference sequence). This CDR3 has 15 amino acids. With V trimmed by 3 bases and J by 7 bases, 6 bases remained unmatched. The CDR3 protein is CAWRSGTSGGTTQYF. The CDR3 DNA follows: TGTGCCTGGAGGTCTGGGACTAGCGGGGGGACGACCCAGTACTTC.

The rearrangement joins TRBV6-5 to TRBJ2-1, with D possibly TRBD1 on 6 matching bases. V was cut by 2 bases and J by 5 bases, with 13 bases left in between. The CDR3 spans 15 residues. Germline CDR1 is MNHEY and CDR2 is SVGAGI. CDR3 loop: CASSYQGLHNNEQFF. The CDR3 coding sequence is TGTGCCAGCAGTTACCAGGGGCTACATAACAATGAGCAGTTCTTC.

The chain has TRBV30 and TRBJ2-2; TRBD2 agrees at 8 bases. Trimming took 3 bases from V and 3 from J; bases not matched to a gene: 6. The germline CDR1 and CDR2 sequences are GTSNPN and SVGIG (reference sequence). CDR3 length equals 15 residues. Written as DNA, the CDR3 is TGTGCCTGGAGATTTCGGGGGGGTGACACCGGGGAGCTGTTTTTT. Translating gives CAWRFRGGDTGELFF.

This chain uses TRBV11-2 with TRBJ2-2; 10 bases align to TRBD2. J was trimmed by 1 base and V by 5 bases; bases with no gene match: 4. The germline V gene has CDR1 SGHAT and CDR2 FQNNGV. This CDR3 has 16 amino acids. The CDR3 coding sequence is TGTGCCAGCAGCACGGGACTAGCGTGGAACACCGGGGAGCTGTTTTTT. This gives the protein CASSTGLAWNTGELFF.

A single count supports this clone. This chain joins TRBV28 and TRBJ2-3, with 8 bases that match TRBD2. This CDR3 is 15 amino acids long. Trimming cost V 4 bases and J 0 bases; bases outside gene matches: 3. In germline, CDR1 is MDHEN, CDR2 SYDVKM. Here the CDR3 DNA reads TGTGCCAGCAGTTCTAGCGGGTATAGCACAGATACGCAGTATTTT. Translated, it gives CASSSSGYSTDTQYF.

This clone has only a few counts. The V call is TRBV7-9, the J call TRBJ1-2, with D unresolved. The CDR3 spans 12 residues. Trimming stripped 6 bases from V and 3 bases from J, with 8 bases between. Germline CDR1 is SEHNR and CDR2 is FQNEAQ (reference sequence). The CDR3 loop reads CASRPGDYGYTF. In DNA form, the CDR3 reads TGTGCCAGCAGGCCCGGGGACTATGGCTACACCTTC.

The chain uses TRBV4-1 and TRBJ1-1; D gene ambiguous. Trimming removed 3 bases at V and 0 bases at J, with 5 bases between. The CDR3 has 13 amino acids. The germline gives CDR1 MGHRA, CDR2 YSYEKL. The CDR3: CASSHGMNTEAFF. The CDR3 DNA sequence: TGCGCCAGCAGCCACGGGATGAACACTGAAGCTTTCTTT.

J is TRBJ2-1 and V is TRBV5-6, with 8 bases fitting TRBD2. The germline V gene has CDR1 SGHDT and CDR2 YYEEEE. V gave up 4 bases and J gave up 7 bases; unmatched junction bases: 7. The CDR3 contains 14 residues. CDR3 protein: CASSAGGAGNEQFF. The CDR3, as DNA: TGTGCCAGCAGCGCCGGGGGGGCCGGGAATGAGCAGTTCTTC.